The clone carrying this TCR beta chain has a handful of counts. Its antigen is not identified. Sequencing was performed with immunoSEQ multiplex PCR; in TCRdb, only in-frame clones are kept and a portion is missing. Among around 30,000 clones listed, 55% to 75% were seen once. Before sequencing, viral peptide pools were used by the ViraFEST assay to expand antigen-specific CD4+ T cells. Cultured cells yielded isolated CD4+ T cells after about ten days. Participants completed two doses of the BNT162b2 or mRNA-1273 vaccine. It was with about 10 IU/ml IL-2 and about 10 ug/ml peptides that some 1.8 million PBMC per well were cultured. Researchers swapped half the medium for IL-2 medium on both days 3 and 7. From germline, CDR1 is KGHSH and CDR2 LQKENI. Trimming removed 2 bases from V and 3 bases from J, with 13 bases in between. The CDR3 consists of 15 residues. The data derive from a study of vaccination effects on CD4 cells after COVID-19.

The study, taken as a whole, reports: The study, lacking early post-infection timepoints, had few convalescent patients.

The sequence was obtained from a human donor who received a COVID-19 vaccine. Here the sequenced sample was CD4+ T cells from PBMCs cultured with HCoV-229E spike peptides, taken after COVID-19 vaccination. The rearrangement links TRBV18 to TRBJ1-2, with D uncertain. The CDR3 bases are TGTGCCAGCTCACCATCCACGGGGTTTGACTATGGCTACACCTTC. Translation gives CASSPSTGFDYGYTF.